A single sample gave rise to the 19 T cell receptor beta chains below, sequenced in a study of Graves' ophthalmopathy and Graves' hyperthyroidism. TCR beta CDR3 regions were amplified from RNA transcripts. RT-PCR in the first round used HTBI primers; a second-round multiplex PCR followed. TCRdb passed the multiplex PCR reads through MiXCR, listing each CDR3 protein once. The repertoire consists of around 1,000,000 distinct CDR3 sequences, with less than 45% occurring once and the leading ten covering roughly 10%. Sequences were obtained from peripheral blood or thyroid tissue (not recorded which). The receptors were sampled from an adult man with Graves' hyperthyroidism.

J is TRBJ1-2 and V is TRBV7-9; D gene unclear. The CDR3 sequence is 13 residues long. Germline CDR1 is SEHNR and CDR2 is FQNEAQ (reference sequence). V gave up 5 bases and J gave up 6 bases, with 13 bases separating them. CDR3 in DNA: TGTGCCAGCAGCCCTGGGAGCCGGGATGGCTACACCTTC. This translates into CASSPGSRDGYTF.

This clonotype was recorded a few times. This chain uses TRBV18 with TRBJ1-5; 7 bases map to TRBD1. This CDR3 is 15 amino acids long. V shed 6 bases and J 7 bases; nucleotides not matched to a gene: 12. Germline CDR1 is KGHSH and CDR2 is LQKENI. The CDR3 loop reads CASSLTGTEAQPQHF. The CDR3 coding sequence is TGTGCCAGCTCTCTAACCGGGACAGAAGCCCAGCCCCAGCATTTT.

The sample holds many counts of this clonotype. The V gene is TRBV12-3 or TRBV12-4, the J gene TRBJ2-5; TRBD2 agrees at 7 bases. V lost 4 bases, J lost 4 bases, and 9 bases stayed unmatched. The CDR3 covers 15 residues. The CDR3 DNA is TGTGCCAGCAGTTCAGTCGGGGAGGGCCGAGAGACCCAGTACTTC. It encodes CASSSVGEGRETQYF.

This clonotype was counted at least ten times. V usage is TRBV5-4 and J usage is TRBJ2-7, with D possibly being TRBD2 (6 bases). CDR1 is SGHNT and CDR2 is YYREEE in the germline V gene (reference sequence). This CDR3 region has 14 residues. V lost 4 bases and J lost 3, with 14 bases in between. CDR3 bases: TGTGCCAGCAGCCTGCACGGGGGAGACTACGAGCAGTACTTC. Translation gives CASSLHGGDYEQYF.

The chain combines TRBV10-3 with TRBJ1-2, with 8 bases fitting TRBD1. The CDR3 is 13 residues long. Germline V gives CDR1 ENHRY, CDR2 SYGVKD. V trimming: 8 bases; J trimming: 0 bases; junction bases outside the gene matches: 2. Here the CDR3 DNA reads TGTGCCATCGGACAGGGCGCTAACTATGGCTACACCTTC. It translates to CAIGQGANYGYTF.

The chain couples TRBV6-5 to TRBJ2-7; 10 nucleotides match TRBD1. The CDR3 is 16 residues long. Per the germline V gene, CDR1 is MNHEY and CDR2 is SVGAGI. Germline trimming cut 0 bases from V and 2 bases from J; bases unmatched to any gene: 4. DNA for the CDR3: TGTGCCAGCAGTTACTCGCGGGACAGGGGAACCTACGAGCAGTACTTC. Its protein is CASSYSRDRGTYEQYF.

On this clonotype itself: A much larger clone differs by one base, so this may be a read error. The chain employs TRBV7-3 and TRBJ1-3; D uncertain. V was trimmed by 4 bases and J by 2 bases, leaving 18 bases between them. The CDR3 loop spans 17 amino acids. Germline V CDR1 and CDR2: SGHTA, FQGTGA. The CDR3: CASSSRPGSQTGNTIYF. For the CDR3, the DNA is TGTGCCAGCAGCTCCCGACCCGGTAGCCAGACTGGAAACACCATATATTTT.

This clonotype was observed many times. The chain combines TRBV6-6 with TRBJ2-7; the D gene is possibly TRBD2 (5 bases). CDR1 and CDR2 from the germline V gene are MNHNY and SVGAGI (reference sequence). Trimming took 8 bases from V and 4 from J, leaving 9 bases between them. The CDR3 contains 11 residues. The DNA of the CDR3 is TGTGCCAGCGCGAGGGAATACGAGCAGTACTTC. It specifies CASAREYEQYF.

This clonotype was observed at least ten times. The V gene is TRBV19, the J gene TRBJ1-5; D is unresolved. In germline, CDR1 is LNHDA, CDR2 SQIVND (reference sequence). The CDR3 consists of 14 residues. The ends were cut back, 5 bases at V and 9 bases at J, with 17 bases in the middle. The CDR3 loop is CASSAGLEGAPQHF. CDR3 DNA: TGTGCCAGTAGTGCCGGACTGGAGGGTGCGCCCCAGCATTTT.

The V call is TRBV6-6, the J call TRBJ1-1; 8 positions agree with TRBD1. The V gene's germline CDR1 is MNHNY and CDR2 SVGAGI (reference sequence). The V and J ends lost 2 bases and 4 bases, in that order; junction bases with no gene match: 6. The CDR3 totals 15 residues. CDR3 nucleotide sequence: TGTGCCAGCAGTTACCGTCAGGGGGCTGGCACTGAAGCTTTCTTT. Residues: CASSYRQGAGTEAFF.

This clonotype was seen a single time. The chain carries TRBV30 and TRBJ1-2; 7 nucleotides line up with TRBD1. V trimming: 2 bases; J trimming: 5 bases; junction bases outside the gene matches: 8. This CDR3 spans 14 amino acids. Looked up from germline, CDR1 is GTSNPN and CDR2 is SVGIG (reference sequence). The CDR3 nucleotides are TGTGCCTGGAGTCGGGGACAGAGGTCTTATGGCTACACCTTC. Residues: CAWSRGQRSYGYTF.

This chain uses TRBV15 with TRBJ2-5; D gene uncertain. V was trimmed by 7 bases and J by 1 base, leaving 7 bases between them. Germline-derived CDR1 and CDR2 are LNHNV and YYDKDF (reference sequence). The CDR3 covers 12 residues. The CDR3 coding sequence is TGTGCCACCAATAGATCCCAAGAGACCCAGTACTTC. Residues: CATNRSQETQYF. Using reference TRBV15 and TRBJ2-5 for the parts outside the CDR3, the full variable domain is DAMVIQNPRYQVTQFGKPVTLSCSQTLNHNVMYWYQQKSSQAPKLLFHYYDKDFNNEADTPDNFQSRRPNTSFCFLDIRSPGLGDTAMYLCATNRSQETQYFGPGTRLLVL.

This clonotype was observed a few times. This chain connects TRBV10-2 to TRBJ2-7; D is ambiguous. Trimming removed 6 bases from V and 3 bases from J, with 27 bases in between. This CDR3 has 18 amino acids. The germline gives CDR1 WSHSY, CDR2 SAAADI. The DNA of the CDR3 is TGCGCCAGCAGCCAAGATGCGGCCCCCCGCGCGGACCACTACGAGCAGTACTTC. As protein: CASSQDAAPRADHYEQYF.

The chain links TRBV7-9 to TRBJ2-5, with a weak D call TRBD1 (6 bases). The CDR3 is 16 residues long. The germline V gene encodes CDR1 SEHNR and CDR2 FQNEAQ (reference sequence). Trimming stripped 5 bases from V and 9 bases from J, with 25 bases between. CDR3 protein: CASSRKTGLTRGAQYF. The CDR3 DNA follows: TGTGCCAGCAGCCGGAAGACAGGACTTACGAGAGGGGCCCAGTACTTC.

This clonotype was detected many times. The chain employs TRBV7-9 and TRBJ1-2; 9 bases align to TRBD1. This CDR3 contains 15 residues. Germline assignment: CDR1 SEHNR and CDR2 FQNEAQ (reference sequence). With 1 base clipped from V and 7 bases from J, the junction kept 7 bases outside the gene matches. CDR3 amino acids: CASSLGDRVSFGYTF. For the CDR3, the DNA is TGTGCCAGCAGCTTAGGGGACAGGGTTTCGTTTGGCTACACCTTC.

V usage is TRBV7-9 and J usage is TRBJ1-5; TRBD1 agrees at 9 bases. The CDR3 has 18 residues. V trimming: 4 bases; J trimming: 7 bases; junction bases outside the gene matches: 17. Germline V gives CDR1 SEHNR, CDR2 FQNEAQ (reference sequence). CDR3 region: CASSYLPATGGVGQPQHF. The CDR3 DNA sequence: TGTGCCAGCAGCTATCTTCCGGCCACAGGGGGCGTAGGACAGCCCCAGCATTTT.

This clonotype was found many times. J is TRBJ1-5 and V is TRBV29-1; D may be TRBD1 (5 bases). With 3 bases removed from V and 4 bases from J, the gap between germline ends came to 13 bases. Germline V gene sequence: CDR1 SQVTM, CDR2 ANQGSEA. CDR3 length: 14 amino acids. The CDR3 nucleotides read TGCAGCGTTGATGGGAGGGGAGCTAATCAGCCCCAGCATTTT. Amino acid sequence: CSVDGRGANQPQHF.

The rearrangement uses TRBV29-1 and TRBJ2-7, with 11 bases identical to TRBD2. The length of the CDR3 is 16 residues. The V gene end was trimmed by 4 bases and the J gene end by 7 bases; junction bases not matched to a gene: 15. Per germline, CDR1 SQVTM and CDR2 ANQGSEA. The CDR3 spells CSVASRSGASGGEQYF. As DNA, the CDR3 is TGCAGCGTTGCATCACGTTCCGGGGCTAGCGGGGGGGAGCAGTACTTC.

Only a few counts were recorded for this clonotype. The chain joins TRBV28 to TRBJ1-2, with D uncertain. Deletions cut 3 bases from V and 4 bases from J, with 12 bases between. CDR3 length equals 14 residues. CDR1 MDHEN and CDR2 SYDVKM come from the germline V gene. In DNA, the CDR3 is TGTGCCAGCAGTTTGATAGGGTGGGGCTATGGCTACACCTTC. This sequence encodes CASSLIGWGYGYTF.